The T cell receptor beta chain under discussion was sequenced for a study of blood T cell repertoires in COVID-19. Study information: Acute-phase and convalescent COVID-19 samples originated in the United States, Italy and Spain. PBMCs, B-cell-depleted T cells, or T cells were the source of the cDNA or gDNA that made up the material.

The CDR3 covers 15 residues. Germline V gene lookup returns CDR1 SGHTA and CDR2 FQGNSA. The V segment lost 2 bases and the J segment 5 bases; nucleotides outside the gene matches: 8. Produced via immunoSEQ multiplex PCR; TCRdb's table is partial and in-frame only. In the table there are some 290,000 clones, under 90% of which are singletons. The sample consisted of PBMCs or T cells enriched from blood (not recorded which). This chain joins TRBV7-2 and TRBJ2-5, with 7 bases that match TRBD1. This clonotype was sampled from a woman aged 25 to 39 who had recovered from COVID-19. CDR3 in amino acids: CASSLYPGQRETQYF. The CDR3 nucleotides read TGTGCCAGCAGCTTATATCCGGGACAGCGGGAGACCCAGTACTTC.